Below, one TCR beta chain is given with its context. Its target is unknown. These data originate in a study of shared clonotypes between healthy human individuals. Study observations and caveats: Memory subsets generally showed smaller estimated richness than naive subsets did.

The CDR3 length is 14 residues. The germline V gene encodes CDR1 SNHLY and CDR2 FYNNEI. V was trimmed by 2 bases and J by 1 base, leaving 8 bases between them. CD8 cells regarded as naive lacked CD45RO, were positively chosen for CCR7, and omitted terminally differentiated effector memory CD45RA+ cells. Sequencing was performed with immunoSEQ multiplex PCR; in TCRdb, only in-frame clones are kept and a portion is missing. The table shows around 2,000,000 clones, with around 96% occurring only once. The V gene is TRBV2, the J gene TRBJ1-1; D gene uncertain. The sequence came from a man between 18 and 35 years old in good health. Sequencing input: naive CD8+ T cells sorted from blood. CDR3 in amino acids: CASSEWSENTEAFF. The CDR3 DNA reads as TGTGCCAGCAGTGAATGGTCAGAGAACACTGAAGCTTTCTTT.